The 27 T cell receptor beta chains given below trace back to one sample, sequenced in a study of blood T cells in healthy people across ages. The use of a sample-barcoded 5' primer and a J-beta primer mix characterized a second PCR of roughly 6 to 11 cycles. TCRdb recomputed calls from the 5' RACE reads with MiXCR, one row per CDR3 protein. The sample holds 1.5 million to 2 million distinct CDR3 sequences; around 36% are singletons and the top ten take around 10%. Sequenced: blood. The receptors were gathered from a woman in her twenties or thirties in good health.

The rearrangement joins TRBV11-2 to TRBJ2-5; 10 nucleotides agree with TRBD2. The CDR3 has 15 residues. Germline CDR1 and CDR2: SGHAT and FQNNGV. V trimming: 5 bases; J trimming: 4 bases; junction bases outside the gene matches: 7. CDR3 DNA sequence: TGTGCCAGCAGCCCTAGCGGGGGAGTTAGAGAGACCCAGTACTTC. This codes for CASSPSGGVRETQYF. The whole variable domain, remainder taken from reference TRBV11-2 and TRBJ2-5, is EAGVAQSPRYKIIEKRQSVAFWCNPISGHATLYWYQQILGQGPKLLIQFQNNGVVDDSQLPKDRFSAERLKGVDSTLKIQPAKLEDSAVYLCASSPSGGVRETQYFGPGTRLLVL.

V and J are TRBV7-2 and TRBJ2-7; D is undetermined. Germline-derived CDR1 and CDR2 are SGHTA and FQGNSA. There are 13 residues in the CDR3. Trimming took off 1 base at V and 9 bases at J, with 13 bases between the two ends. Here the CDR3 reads CASSLGFTLGQYF. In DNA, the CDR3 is TGTGCCAGCAGCTTAGGGTTCACCTTGGGGCAGTACTTC.

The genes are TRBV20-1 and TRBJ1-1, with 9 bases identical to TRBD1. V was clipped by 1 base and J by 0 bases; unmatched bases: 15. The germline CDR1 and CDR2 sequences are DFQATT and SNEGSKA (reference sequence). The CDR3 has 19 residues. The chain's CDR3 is CSARGGYRGLGNMNTEAFF. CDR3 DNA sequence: TGCAGTGCTAGAGGGGGTTACAGGGGGCTGGGTAACATGAACACTGAAGCTTTCTTT.

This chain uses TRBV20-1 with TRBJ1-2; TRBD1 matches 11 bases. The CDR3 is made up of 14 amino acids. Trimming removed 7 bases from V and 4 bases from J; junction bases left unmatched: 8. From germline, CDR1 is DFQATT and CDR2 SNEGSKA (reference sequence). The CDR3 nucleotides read TGCAGTGTTGGGGGACAGGGGGTAATCTATGGCTACACCTTC. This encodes CSVGGQGVIYGYTF.

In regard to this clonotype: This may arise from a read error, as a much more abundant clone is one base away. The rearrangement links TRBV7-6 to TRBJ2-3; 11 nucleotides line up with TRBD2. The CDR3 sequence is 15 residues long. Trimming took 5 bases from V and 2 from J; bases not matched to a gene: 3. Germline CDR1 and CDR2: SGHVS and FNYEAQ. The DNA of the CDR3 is TGTGCCAGCAGCCGACTAGCGGGGTACACAGATACGCAGTATTTT. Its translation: CASSRLAGYTDTQYF.

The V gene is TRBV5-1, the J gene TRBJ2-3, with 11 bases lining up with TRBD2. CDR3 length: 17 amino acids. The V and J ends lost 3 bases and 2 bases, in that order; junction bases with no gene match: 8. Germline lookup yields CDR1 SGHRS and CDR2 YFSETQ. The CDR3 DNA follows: TGCGCCAGCAGCTCTGATACTAGCGGGAGAGACACAGATACGCAGTATTTT. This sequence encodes CASSSDTSGRDTDTQYF.

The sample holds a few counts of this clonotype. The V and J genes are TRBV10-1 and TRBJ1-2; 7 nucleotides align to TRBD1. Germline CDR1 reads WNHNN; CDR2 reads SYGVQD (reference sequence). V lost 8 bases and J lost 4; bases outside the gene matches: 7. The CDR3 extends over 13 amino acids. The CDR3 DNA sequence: TGCGCCAGCCCCGGGACAGTGCTCTATGGCTACACCTTC. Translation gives CASPGTVLYGYTF.

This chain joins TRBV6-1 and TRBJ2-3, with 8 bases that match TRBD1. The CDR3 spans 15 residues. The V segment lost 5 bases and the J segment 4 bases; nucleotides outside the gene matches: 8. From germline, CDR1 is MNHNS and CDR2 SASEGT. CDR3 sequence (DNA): TGTGCCAGCAGTATAGCCTCAGGGGGCGCAGATACGCAGTATTTT. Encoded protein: CASSIASGGADTQYF.

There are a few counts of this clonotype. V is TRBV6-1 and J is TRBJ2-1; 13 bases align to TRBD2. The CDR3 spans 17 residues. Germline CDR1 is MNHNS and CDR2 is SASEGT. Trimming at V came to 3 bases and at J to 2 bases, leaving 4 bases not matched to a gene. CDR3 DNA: TGTGCCAGCAGTGATCCGGGACTAGCGGGACCCTACAATGAGCAGTTCTTC. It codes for CASSDPGLAGPYNEQFF.

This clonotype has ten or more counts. The CDR3: CASSPGTGGDYGYTF. DNA for the CDR3: TGTGCCAGCAGTCCTGGGACAGGGGGCGACTATGGCTACACCTTC. The rearrangement joins TRBV27 to TRBJ1-2, with TRBD1 identical over 12 bases. Germline V gene lookup returns CDR1 MNHEY and CDR2 SMNVEV (reference sequence). The V segment lost 5 bases and the J segment 3 bases; nucleotides outside the gene matches: 4. The CDR3 is made up of 15 amino acids.

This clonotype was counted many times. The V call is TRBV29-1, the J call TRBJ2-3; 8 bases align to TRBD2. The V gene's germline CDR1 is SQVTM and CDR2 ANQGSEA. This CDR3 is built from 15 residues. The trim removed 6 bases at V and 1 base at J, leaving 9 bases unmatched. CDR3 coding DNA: TGCAGCGTCCTCGCGGGAGGCGGGCGCACAGATACGCAGTATTTT. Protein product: CSVLAGGGRTDTQYF.

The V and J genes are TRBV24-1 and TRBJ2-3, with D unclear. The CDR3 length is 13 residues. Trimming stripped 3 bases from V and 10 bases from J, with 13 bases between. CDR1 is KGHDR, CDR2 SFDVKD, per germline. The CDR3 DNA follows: TGTGCCACCAGTGATACAAGACGAGTAGCGCAGTATTTT. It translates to CATSDTRRVAQYF.

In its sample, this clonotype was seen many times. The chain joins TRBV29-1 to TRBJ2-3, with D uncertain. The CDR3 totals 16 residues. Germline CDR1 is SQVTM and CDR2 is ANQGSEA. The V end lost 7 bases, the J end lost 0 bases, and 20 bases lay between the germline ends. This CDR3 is CSAAVWGSPSTDTQYF. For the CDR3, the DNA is TGCAGCGCCGCCGTCTGGGGTTCCCCCAGCACAGATACGCAGTATTTT.

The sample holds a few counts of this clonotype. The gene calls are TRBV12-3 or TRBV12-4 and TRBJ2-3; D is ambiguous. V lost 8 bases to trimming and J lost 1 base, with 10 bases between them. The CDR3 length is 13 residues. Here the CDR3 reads CASSPIRTDTQYF. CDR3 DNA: TGTGCCAGCTCCCCGATCCGCACAGATACGCAGTATTTT.

The chain's CDR3 is CASSFSGREGNQPQHF. The CDR3 nucleotides are TGTGCCAGCAGTTTTTCAGGGCGTGAGGGCAATCAGCCCCAGCATTTT. The V gene is TRBV27, the J gene TRBJ1-5, with a possible D match to TRBD1 (5 bases). Looked up from germline, CDR1 is MNHEY and CDR2 is SMNVEV (reference sequence). The CDR3 is 16 residues long. Trimming pared 3 bases from V and 2 bases from J, leaving 14 bases between.

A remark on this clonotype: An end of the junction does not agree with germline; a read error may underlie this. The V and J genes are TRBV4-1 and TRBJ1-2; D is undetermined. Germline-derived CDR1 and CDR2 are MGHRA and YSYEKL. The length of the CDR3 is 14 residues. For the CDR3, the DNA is TGCGCCTGCAGCCAAGCAGTGGATTTCTATGGCTACACCTTC. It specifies CACSQAVDFYGYTF.

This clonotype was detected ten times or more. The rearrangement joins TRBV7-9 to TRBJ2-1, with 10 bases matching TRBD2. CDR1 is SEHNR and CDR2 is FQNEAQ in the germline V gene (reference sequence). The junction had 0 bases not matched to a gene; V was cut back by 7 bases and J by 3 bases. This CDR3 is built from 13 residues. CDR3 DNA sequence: TGTGCCAGCATAGCGGGAGGCTACAATGAGCAGTTCTTC. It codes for CASIAGGYNEQFF.

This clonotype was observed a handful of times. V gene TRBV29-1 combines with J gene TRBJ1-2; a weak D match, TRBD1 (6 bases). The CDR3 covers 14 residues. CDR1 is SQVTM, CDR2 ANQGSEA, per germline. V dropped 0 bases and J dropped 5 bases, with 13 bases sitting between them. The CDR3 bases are TGCAGCGTTGAAGACCGCCGGGGGGCGTATGGCTACACCTTC. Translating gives CSVEDRRGAYGYTF. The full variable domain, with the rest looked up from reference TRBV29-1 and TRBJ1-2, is SAVISQKPSRDICQRGTSLTIQCQVDSQVTMMFWYRQQPGQSLTLIATANQGSEATYESGFVIDKFPISRPNLTFSTLTVSNMSPEDSSIYLCSVEDRRGAYGYTFGSGTRLTVV.

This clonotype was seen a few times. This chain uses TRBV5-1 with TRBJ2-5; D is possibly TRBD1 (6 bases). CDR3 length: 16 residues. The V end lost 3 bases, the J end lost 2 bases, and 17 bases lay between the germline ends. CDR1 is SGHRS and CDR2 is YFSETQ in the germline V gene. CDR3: CASSSGHKLSQETQYF. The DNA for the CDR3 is TGCGCCAGCAGCTCGGGACACAAACTCTCGCAAGAGACCCAGTACTTC.

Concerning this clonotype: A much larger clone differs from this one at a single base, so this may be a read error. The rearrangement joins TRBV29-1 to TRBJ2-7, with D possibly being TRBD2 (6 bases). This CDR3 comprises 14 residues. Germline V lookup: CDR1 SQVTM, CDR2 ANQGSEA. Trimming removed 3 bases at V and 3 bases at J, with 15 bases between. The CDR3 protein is CSVEVPQGGYEQYF. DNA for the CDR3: TGCAGCGTTGAGGTTCCCCAGGGAGGCTACGAGCAGTACTTC.

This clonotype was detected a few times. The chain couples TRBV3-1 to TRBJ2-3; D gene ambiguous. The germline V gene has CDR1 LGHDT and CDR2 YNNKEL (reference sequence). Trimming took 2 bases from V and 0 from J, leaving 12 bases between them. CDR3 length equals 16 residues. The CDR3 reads CASSQKRFASTDTQYF. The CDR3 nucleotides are TGTGCCAGCAGCCAAAAGAGGTTCGCTAGCACAGATACGCAGTATTTT.

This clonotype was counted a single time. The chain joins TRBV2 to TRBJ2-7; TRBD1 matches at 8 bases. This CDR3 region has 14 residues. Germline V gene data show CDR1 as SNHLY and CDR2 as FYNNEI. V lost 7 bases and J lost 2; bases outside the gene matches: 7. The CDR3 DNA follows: TGTGCCAGCAAAGGACAGGGACTGACCTACGAGCAGTACTTC. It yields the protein CASKGQGLTYEQYF.

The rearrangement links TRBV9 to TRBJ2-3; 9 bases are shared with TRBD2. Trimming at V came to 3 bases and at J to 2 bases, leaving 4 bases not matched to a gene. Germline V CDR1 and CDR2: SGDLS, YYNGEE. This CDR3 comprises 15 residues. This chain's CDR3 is CASSASGGITDTQYF. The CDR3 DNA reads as TGTGCCAGCAGCGCGAGCGGGGGGATCACAGATACGCAGTATTTT.

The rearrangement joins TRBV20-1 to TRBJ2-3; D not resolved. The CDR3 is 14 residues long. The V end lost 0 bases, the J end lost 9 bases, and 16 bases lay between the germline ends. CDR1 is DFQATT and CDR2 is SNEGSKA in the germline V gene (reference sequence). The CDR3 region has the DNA TGCAGTGCTAGAGATCTGGTGCAACTGGGAACGCAGTATTTT. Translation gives CSARDLVQLGTQYF.

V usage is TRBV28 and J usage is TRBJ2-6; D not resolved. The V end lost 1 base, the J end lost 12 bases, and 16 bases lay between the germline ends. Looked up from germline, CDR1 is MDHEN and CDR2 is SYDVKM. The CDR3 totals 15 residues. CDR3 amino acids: CASSLSPGPQGVLTF. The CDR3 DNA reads TGTGCCAGCAGTTTATCCCCGGGTCCGCAAGGCGTCCTGACTTTC. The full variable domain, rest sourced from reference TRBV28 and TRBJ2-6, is DVKVTQSSRYLVKRTGEKVFLECVQDMDHENMFWYRQDPGLGLRLIYFSYDVKMKEKGDIPEGYSVSREKKERFSLILESASTNQTSMYLCASSLSPGPQGVLTFGAGSRLTVL.

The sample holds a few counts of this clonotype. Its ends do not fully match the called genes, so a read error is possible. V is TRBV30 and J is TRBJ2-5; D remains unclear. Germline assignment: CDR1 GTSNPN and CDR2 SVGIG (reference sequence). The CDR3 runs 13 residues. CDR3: CAWSVRLEEAQYF. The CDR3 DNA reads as TGTGCCTGGAGTGTGCGATTAGAAGAGGCCCAGTACTTC.

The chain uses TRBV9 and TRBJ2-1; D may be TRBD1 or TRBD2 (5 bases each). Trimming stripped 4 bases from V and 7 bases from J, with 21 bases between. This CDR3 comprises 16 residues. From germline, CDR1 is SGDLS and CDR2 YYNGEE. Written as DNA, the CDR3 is TGTGCCAGCAGCCCCCGGACTGTTGGTGAGGGGAATGAGCAGTTCTTC. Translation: CASSPRTVGEGNEQFF. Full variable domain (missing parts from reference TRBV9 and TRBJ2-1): DSGVTQTPKHLITATGQRVTLRCSPRSGDLSVYWYQQSLDQGLQFLIQYYNGEERAKGNILERFSAQQFPDLHSELNLSSLELGDSALYFCASSPRTVGEGNEQFFGPGTRLTVL.